This T cell receptor (beta chain) was identified in a study of blood T cell repertoires in COVID-19. Study-wide background: There were acute and convalescent COVID-19 samples, and they came from the United States, Italy and Spain.

This clone has only a few counts. Original processing notes: Counts of nucleated cells, estimated from reference gene primer amplification, were obtained. This table comes from immunoSEQ multiplex PCR, and its TCRdb copy is limited to in-frame clones, with some not included. The V and J calls and clone size were taken over from that table, and D and trimming were inferred from the DNA. The table has about 74,000 clones, approximately 90% seen once. V lost 4 bases to trimming and J lost 2 bases, with 6 bases between them. Germline CDR1 and CDR2: MNHEY and SVGEGT. This CDR3 contains 13 residues. The V call is TRBV6-2 or TRBV6-3, the J call TRBJ1-3; tentative D call: TRBD1 (5 bases). This TCR was recovered from a woman over 75 with acute or convalescent COVID-19. The source material was peripheral blood. The CDR3: CASSWGAGNTIYF. CDR3 coding DNA: TGTGCCAGCAGTTGGGGGGCTGGAAACACCATATATTTT.